This is a list of T cell receptor beta chains from one sample in a study of T cell responses to AZD1222 COVID-19 vaccine. Generated by immunoSEQ multiplex PCR, the TCRdb table keeps only in-frame clones and is missing some. The sample shows roughly 120,000 clones, over 75% of them seen only once. The sample consisted of peripheral blood, taken on day 0 of AZD1222 vaccination. The receptors here all came from an adult in good health. The CDR3 runs from the conserved cysteine through the conserved F or W. The D gene is left open where the match is weak. Size values are once, few and many counts, or a class for expanded clones, and some rows have none.

abundance	d_gene	j_gene	v_gene	CDR3aa	CDR3nt
once	NA	TRBJ1-3	TRBV4-3	CASSQDTFSGNTIYF	TGCGCCAGCAGCCAAGACACGTTCTCTGGAAACACCATATATTTT
NA	TRBD1	TRBJ1-1	TRBV27	CASSFKTGSTEAFF	TGTGCCAGCAGTTTTAAGACAGGGTCCACTGAAGCTTTCTTT
NA	NA	TRBJ1-6	TRBV7-2	CASTQGLSPLHF	TGTGCCAGCACTCAGGGGCTTTCACCCCTCCACTTT
NA	TRBD2	TRBJ2-7	TRBV5-1	CASSLREGYEQYF	TGCGCCAGCAGCTTAAGGGAGGGCTACGAGCAGTACTTC
NA	TRBD1	TRBJ1-5	TRBV19	CASSDRGNQPQHF	TGTGCCAGTAGTGACAGGGGCAATCAGCCCCAGCATTTT
NA	TRBD2	TRBJ2-7	TRBV7-9	CASSLALAGGPGYF	TGTGCCAGCAGCTTAGCCCTAGCGGGAGGACCTGGGTACTTC
NA	NA	TRBJ1-2	TRBV28	CASTPPGVSYGYTF	TGTGCCAGCACCCCTCCCGGCGTAAGCTATGGCTACACCTTC
NA	NA	TRBJ1-2	TRBV7-9	CASSLAGSGYTF	TGTGCCAGCAGCTTAGCAGGTAGCGGCTACACCTTC
NA	TRBD1	TRBJ2-2	TRBV6-1	CASSEIPGQATGELFF	TGTGCCAGCAGTGAAATTCCGGGACAGGCGACCGGGGAGCTGTTTTTT
NA	NA	TRBJ2-3	TRBV24-1	CATSAGSITDTQYF	TGTGCCACCAGTGCGGGTTCAATCACAGATACGCAGTATTTT
NA	TRBD2	TRBJ2-7	TRBV5-1	CASSVRTSGRDEQYF	TGCGCCAGCAGCGTCAGGACTAGCGGGAGGGACGAGCAGTACTTC
once	TRBD1	TRBJ1-1	TRBV9	CASSATGAEPMNTEAFF	TGTGCCAGCAGCGCAACAGGGGCCGAACCCATGAACACTGAAGCTTTCTTT
NA	NA	TRBJ2-2	TRBV7-7	CASSPRQTGELFF	TGTGCCAGCAGTCCTAGACAGACCGGGGAGCTGTTTTTT
NA	NA	TRBJ1-1	TRBV19	CASSSQGNTEAFF	TGTGCCAGTAGTTCACAGGGGAACACTGAAGCTTTCTTT
NA	NA	TRBJ1-1	TRBV6-4	CASSVASGGRATEAFF	TGTGCCAGCAGTGTCGCCTCCGGGGGCAGGGCGACTGAAGCTTTCTTT
NA	NA	TRBJ2-3	TRBV7-9	CASSSTRLDTQYF	TGTGCCAGCAGCTCGACTAGGTTAGATACGCAGTATTTT
NA	NA	TRBJ1-2	TRBV5-1	CASSLAMGGVEYGYTF	TGCGCCAGCAGCTTGGCCATGGGAGGGGTGGAGTATGGCTACACCTTC
NA	NA	TRBJ2-5	TRBV5-5	CASSLVAEETQYF	TGTGCCAGCAGCTTGGTGGCAGAAGAGACCCAGTACTTC
NA	TRBD2	TRBJ2-1	TRBV27	CASSLSSSGSNEQFF	TGTGCCAGCAGTTTATCGTCTAGCGGGAGCAATGAGCAGTTCTTC
NA	NA	TRBJ1-1	TRBV5-1	CASSQGGPEAFF	TGCGCCAGCAGCCAAGGGGGACCTGAAGCTTTCTTT
NA	NA	TRBJ2-1	TRBV7-2	CASSLGLQGYEQFF	TGTGCCAGCAGCTTAGGTTTACAGGGTTATGAGCAGTTCTTC
few	NA	TRBJ2-7	TRBV7-2	CASSFQPGSSYEQYF	TGTGCCAGCAGCTTCCAGCCGGGTAGCTCCTACGAGCAGTACTTC
once	TRBD2	TRBJ2-3	TRBV19	CASSSSPGLALPVADTQYF	TGTGCCAGTAGTAGTTCCCCGGGACTAGCCCTTCCCGTCGCAGATACGCAGTATTTT
NA	TRBD2	TRBJ2-7	TRBV19	CASSLLAVSSYEQYF	TGTGCCAGTAGCTTACTAGCGGTTAGCTCCTACGAGCAGTACTTC
NA	TRBD1	TRBJ1-5	TRBV7-8	CASSFGRTGWNQPQHF	TGTGCCAGCAGCTTTGGCCGGACAGGGTGGAATCAGCCCCAGCATTTT
NA	NA	TRBJ2-3	TRBV5-4	CASSLASGSDTQYF	TGTGCCAGCAGCTTGGCCTCGGGGTCAGATACGCAGTATTTT
NA	TRBD2	TRBJ2-1	TRBV14	CASSHWTSGRSSYNEQFF	TGTGCCAGCAGCCATTGGACTAGCGGGAGGAGCTCCTACAATGAGCAGTTCTTC
NA	TRBD2	TRBJ2-2	TRBV4-2	CASSQDVRTSGRLNTGELFF	TGTGCCAGCAGCCAAGATGTAAGGACTAGCGGGAGGCTAAACACCGGGGAGCTGTTTTTT
NA	NA	TRBJ1-2	TRBV10-1	CASSENVNYGYTF	TGCGCCAGCAGTGAGAACGTTAACTATGGCTACACCTTC
NA	NA	TRBJ2-7	TRBV13	CASSSVVNYEQYF	TGTGCCAGCAGCTCCGTGGTTAACTACGAGCAGTACTTC
NA	TRBD1	TRBJ1-1	TRBV5-1	CASSLDRGNTEAFF	TGCGCCAGCAGCTTGGACAGGGGGAACACTGAAGCTTTCTTT
NA	TRBD2	TRBJ2-7	TRBV5-6	CASSLRTSGLLYEQYF	TGTGCCAGCAGCCTTAGGACTAGCGGACTTCTCTACGAGCAGTACTTC
NA	TRBD2	TRBJ2-3	TRBV29-1	CSVEGAGGPDTQYF	TGCAGCGTTGAGGGGGCGGGAGGGCCAGATACGCAGTATTTT
NA	TRBD2	TRBJ2-1	TRBV7-2	CASILAGGPHNEQFF	TGTGCCAGCATCCTAGCGGGAGGGCCCCACAATGAGCAGTTCTTC
once	TRBD2	TRBJ2-7	TRBV7-2	CASRVIAGGSYEQYF	TGTGCCAGCAGGGTAATAGCGGGAGGAAGTTACGAGCAGTACTTC
NA	NA	TRBJ1-5	TRBV29-1	CSVGEGVGNQPQHF	TGCAGCGTTGGAGAAGGGGTCGGGAATCAGCCCCAGCATTTT
NA	NA	TRBJ2-3	TRBV12-3/TRBV12-4	CASSSQGWDTQYF	TGTGCCAGCAGTTCCCAAGGTTGGGATACGCAGTATTTT
once	TRBD1	TRBJ2-7	TRBV19	CASSIGGGTGSYEQYF	TGTGCCAGTAGTATAGGGGGCGGGACAGGGTCCTACGAGCAGTACTTC
NA	NA	TRBJ1-2	TRBV9	CASSVAPYSSRYTF	TGTGCCAGCAGCGTAGCTCCATACAGCTCACGCTACACCTTC
few	TRBD1	TRBJ2-3	TRBV24-1	CATSDYDRESTDTQYF	TGTGCCACCAGTGACTACGACAGGGAAAGCACAGATACGCAGTATTTT
NA	NA	TRBJ2-2	TRBV24-1	CATSDLSGYHPNTGELFF	TGTGCCACCAGTGATTTGTCGGGTTATCACCCGAACACCGGGGAGCTGTTTTTT
NA	NA	TRBJ2-3	TRBV6-6	CASSYSDTQYF	TGTGCCAGCAGTTACTCAGATACGCAGTATTTT
NA	TRBD1	TRBJ2-2	TRBV11-3	CASSSDRVAGELFF	TGTGCCAGCAGCTCCGACAGGGTCGCCGGGGAGCTGTTTTTT
NA	NA	TRBJ1-6	TRBV4-2	CASNPDSEHSPLHF	TGTGCCAGCAACCCGGACAGTGAACATTCACCCCTCCACTTT
NA	TRBD1	TRBJ2-7	TRBV6-5	CASSGTGVLEQYF	TGTGCCAGCAGCGGGACAGGGGTTTTGGAGCAGTACTTC
NA	NA	TRBJ2-2	TRBV6-5	CASRPLTGELFF	TGTGCCAGCAGACCATTGACCGGGGAGCTGTTTTTT
NA	TRBD1	TRBJ1-2	TRBV7-9	CASSLWTGGENYGYTF	TGTGCCAGCAGCTTATGGACAGGGGGCGAGAACTATGGCTACACCTTC
once	NA	TRBJ1-3	TRBV6-7	CASSYSNSSGNTIYF	TGTGCCAGCAGTTACTCGAACAGCTCTGGAAACACCATATATTTT
NA	TRBD2	TRBJ2-1	TRBV9	CASSPGLAGVEQFF	TGTGCCAGCAGCCCGGGACTAGCGGGAGTTGAGCAGTTCTTC
NA	NA	TRBJ1-5	TRBV2	CASSEVPWGFHNQPQHF	TGTGCCAGCAGTGAAGTCCCTTGGGGATTTCACAATCAGCCCCAGCATTTT
NA	TRBD1	TRBJ1-2	TRBV19	CASSTSRRDSYGYTF	TGTGCCAGTAGTACCTCCCGCCGGGACAGTTATGGCTACACCTTC
NA	TRBD1	TRBJ1-1	TRBV5-5	CASSSRTGPGTEAFF	TGTGCCAGCAGCTCCCGGACAGGGCCGGGCACTGAAGCTTTCTTT
once	NA	TRBJ2-1	TRBV23-1	CASRTNEQFF	TGCGCCAGCAGGACTAATGAGCAGTTCTTC
NA	NA	TRBJ1-1	TRBV10-3	CAISEPQGLGGNTEAFF	TGTGCCATCAGTGAGCCGCAGGGGCTGGGGGGTAACACTGAAGCTTTCTTT
NA	NA	TRBJ1-6	TRBV14	CASSQSGHWNSPLHF	TGTGCCAGCAGCCAATCTGGACACTGGAATTCACCCCTCCACTTT
NA	TRBD1	TRBJ1-1	TRBV3-1/TRBV3-2	CASSLVGTANTEAFF	TGTGCCAGCAGCCTAGTCGGGACAGCGAACACTGAAGCTTTCTTT
NA	NA	TRBJ1-6	TRBV6-5	CASRQGRGNSPLHF	TGTGCCAGCAGGCAGGGACGAGGGAATTCACCCCTCCACTTT
NA	TRBD2	TRBJ2-2	TRBV4-3	CASSLSGLEYTGELFF	TGCGCCAGCAGCCTTTCGGGACTAGAATATACCGGGGAGCTGTTTTTT
NA	TRBD1	TRBJ1-6	TRBV19	CASSGAGTDNSPLHF	TGTGCCAGTAGTGGCGCCGGGACAGATAATTCACCCCTCCACTTT
NA	TRBD1	TRBJ2-2	TRBV6-5	CASSPTGTDTGELFF	TGTGCCAGCAGTCCAACCGGGACAGACACCGGGGAGCTGTTTTTT